This T cell receptor beta chain was captured in a study of early T cells in non-severe SARS-CoV-2 infection. Study background: The authors sequenced bulk RNA from unsorted whole blood, leaving chains unpaired. Study-wide results and limits: Comparison of clonotypes with VDJdb favored anti-spike CD8 responses while missing private and CD4 specificities.

Notes on this clonotype: Its cognate antigen is unknown.

Trimming took 4 bases from V and 1 from J; bases not matched to a gene: 9. The CDR3 loop spans 17 amino acids. The TCR library protocol attached unique molecular identifiers to the individual cDNA molecules. TCRdb re-derived calls from the 5' RACE reads in MiXCR, one entry per CDR3 protein. In the table there are 70,000 to 95,000 distinct CDR3 sequences, around 9.9% of which are singletons. The sample taken for sequencing was whole blood. The clonotype comes from an adult who was a healthcare worker with PCR-confirmed SARS-CoV-2 infection or an uninfected control (not recorded which). The chain has TRBV12-3 or TRBV12-4 and TRBJ2-2; 7 bases match TRBD1. CDR3 residues: CASSSRDRNMNTGELFF. DNA of the CDR3: TGTGCCAGCAGTTCCCGGGACAGAAATATGAACACCGGGGAGCTGTTTTTT.